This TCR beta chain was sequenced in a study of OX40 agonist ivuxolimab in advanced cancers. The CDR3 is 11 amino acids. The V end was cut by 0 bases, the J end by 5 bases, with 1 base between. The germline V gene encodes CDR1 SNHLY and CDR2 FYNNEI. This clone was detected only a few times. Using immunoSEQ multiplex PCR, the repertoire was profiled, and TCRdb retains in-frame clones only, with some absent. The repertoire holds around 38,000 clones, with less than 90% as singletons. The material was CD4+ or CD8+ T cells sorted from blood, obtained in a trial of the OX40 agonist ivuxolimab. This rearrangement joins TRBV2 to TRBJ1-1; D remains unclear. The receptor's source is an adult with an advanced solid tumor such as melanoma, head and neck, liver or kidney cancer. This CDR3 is CASSEATEAFF. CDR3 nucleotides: TGTGCCAGCAGTGAAGCGACTGAAGCTTTCTTT.